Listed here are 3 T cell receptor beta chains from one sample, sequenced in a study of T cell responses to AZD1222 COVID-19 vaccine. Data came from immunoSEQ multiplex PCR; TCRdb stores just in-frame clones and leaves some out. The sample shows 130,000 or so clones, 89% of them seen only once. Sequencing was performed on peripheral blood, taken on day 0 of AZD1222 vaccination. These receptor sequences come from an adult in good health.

CDR3 in DNA: TGTGCCAGTAGTATGGCGGAACATAGCAATCAGCCCCAGCATTTT. This sequence encodes CASSMAEHSNQPQHF. The chain employs TRBV19 and TRBJ1-5; no reliable D call. Germline lookup yields CDR1 LNHDA and CDR2 SQIVND (reference sequence). The V end was cut by 3 bases, the J end by 0 bases, with 9 bases between. The CDR3 has 15 amino acids.

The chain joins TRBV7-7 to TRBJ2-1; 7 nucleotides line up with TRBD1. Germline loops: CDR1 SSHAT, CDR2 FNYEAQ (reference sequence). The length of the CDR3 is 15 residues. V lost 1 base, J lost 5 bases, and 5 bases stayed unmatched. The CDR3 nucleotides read TGTGCCAGCAGCTTAGACAGGGGTTCTCACAATGAGCAGTTCTTC. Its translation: CASSLDRGSHNEQFF.

The CDR3 sequence is CASIQGQTYGYTF. The CDR3 DNA reads TGTGCCAGCATCCAGGGACAGACCTATGGCTACACCTTC. The V gene is TRBV6-5, the J gene TRBJ1-2; 7 bases are a match to TRBD1. V dropped 7 bases and J dropped 4; count of bases not matched to a gene: 6. This CDR3 contains 13 residues. Germline assignment: CDR1 MNHEY and CDR2 SVGAGI.